One sample yielded the 8 T cell receptor beta chains listed below, sequenced in a study of cytomegalovirus exposure and HLA in healthy donors. The primer mix had 60 Vbeta and 13 Jbeta primers. TCRdb's table, derived via immunoSEQ multiplex PCR, lists solely in-frame clones and lacks some. This sample has 170,000 or so clones, with approximately 81% found just once. Sequencing was carried out using PBMCs. The origin of the receptors is a young man in good health and CMV-seronegative.

This clone was counted between two and nine times. The chain uses TRBV5-1 and TRBJ2-1; D is unclear. V lost 5 bases, J lost 4 bases, and 7 bases lay in between. Germline-derived CDR1 and CDR2 are SGHRS and YFSETQ. The CDR3 is 12 residues long. The CDR3 nucleotides are TGCGCCAGCAGGATTCAGTACAATGAGCAGTTCTTC. The encoded protein is CASRIQYNEQFF.

In its sample, this clone was seen once. V usage is TRBV9 and J usage is TRBJ2-7; a weak D match, TRBD2 (5 bases). V lost 5 bases and J 2 bases, leaving 17 bases between the germline ends. The germline V gene encodes CDR1 SGDLS and CDR2 YYNGEE. This CDR3 is built from 15 residues. The CDR3 DNA sequence: TGTGCCAGCAGTCGGAGCCCCGGGATCACCTACGAGCAGTACTTC. Its protein product is CASSRSPGITYEQYF.

A note on this clone: This CDR3 is also generated by other DNA sequences in the sample. V gene TRBV7-9 combines with J gene TRBJ1-1; TRBD1 matches 10 bases. V dropped 1 base and J dropped 2; count of bases not matched to a gene: 1. The CDR3 consists of 15 residues. The V gene's germline CDR1 is SEHNR and CDR2 FQNEAQ (reference sequence). CDR3 sequence (DNA): TGTGCCAGCAGCTTAGGGGACAGGGGTAACACTGAAGCTTTCTTT. Translated: CASSLGDRGNTEAFF.

This clone was picked up one time. J is TRBJ1-3 and V is TRBV9; TRBD1 might be the D (6 bases). The V end lost 4 bases, the J end lost 0 bases, and 14 bases lay between the germline ends. This CDR3 spans 16 amino acids. Germline CDR1 SGDLS, CDR2 YYNGEE. The CDR3 here is CASSPTGQISGNTIYF. CDR3 bases: TGTGCCAGCAGCCCCACGGGACAAATCTCTGGAAACACCATATATTTT. Combining the CDR3 with reference TRBV9 and TRBJ1-3 gives the whole variable domain DSGVTQTPKHLITATGQRVTLRCSPRSGDLSVYWYQQSLDQGLQFLIQYYNGEERAKGNILERFSAQQFPDLHSELNLSSLELGDSALYFCASSPTGQISGNTIYFGEGSWLTVV.

The chain is built from TRBV28 and TRBJ2-4, with D possibly matching TRBD1 (5 bases). The CDR3 spans 14 residues. V was trimmed by 5 bases and J by 2 bases, leaving 10 bases between them. Germline CDR1 and CDR2: MDHEN and SYDVKM. The CDR3 DNA follows: TGTGCCAGCAGTCCTGGACACACCAAAAACATTCAGTACTTC. Protein product: CASSPGHTKNIQYF. The variable domain in full, with the rest retrieved from reference TRBV28 and TRBJ2-4, is DVKVTQSSRYLVKRTGEKVFLECVQDMDHENMFWYRQDPGLGLRLIYFSYDVKMKEKGDIPEGYSVSREKKERFSLILESASTNQTSMYLCASSPGHTKNIQYFGAGTRLSVL.

This clone showed up just once. The rearrangement joins TRBV7-9 to TRBJ1-2, with 7 bases lining up with TRBD1. V lost 5 bases, J lost 5 bases, and 8 bases stayed unmatched. This CDR3 comprises 14 residues. The germline V gene encodes CDR1 SEHNR and CDR2 FQNEAQ (reference sequence). This CDR3 reads CASSPRQGEYGYTF. The CDR3 nucleotides read TGTGCCAGCAGCCCAAGACAGGGAGAATATGGCTACACCTTC.

This rearrangement joins TRBV11-2 to TRBJ2-5, with 11 bases matching TRBD1. V lost 1 base to trimming and J lost 6 bases; unmatched junction nucleotides: 10. The CDR3 has 17 amino acids. From germline, CDR1 is SGHAT and CDR2 FQNNGV. DNA of the CDR3: TGTGCCAGCAGCTTAGGAGGACAGGGGGCCCAAGTGAAGACCCAGTACTTC. Residues: CASSLGGQGAQVKTQYF.

The chain has TRBV11-3 and TRBJ2-7, with 7 bases that match TRBD2. The CDR3 consists of 13 residues. Looked up from germline, CDR1 is SGHNT and CDR2 is YENEEA. J lost 5 bases, V lost 5 bases, and 6 bases had no gene match. In DNA, the CDR3 is TGTGCCAGCAGCCCTAGCGGTAGCCACGAGCAGTACTTC. Translation gives CASSPSGSHEQYF.